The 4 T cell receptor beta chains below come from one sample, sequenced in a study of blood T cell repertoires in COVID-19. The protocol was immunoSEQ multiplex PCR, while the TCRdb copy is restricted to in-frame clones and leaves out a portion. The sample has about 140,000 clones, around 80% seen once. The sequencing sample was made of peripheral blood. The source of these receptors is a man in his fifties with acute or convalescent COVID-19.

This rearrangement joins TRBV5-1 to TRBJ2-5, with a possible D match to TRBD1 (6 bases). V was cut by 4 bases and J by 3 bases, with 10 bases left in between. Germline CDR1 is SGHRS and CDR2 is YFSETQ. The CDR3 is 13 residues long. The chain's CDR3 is CASSPWTEETQYF. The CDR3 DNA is TGCGCCAGCAGCCCCTGGACAGAAGAGACCCAGTACTTC.

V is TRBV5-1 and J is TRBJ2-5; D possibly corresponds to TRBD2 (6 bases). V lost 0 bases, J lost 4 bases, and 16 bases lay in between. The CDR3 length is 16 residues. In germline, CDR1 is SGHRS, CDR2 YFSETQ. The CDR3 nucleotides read TGCGCCAGCAGCTTGGTTTTTGGAGGGGCCGGAGAGACCCAGTACTTC. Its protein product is CASSLVFGGAGETQYF.

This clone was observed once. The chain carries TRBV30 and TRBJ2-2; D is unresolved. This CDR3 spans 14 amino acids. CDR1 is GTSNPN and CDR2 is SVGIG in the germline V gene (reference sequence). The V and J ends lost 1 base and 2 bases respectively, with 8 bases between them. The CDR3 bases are TGTGCCTGGAGTGGAGGTGGCAACACCGGGGAGCTGTTTTTT. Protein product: CAWSGGGNTGELFF.

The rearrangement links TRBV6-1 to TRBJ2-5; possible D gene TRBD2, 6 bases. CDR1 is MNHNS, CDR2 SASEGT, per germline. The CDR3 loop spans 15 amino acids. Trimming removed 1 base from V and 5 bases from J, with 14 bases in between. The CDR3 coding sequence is TGTGCCAGCAGTGAAGGGGGACTCCCCCTTGAGACCCAGTACTTC. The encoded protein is CASSEGGLPLETQYF.